The 21 T cell receptor beta chains below all came from one sample that was sequenced in a study of blood T cells in healthy people across ages. A second PCR of about 6 to 11 cycles used a sample-barcoded 5' primer and a J-beta primer mix. TCRdb independently ran MiXCR on the 5' RACE reads; one entry per CDR3 protein. This sample has around 1,000,000 distinct CDR3 sequences; approximately 25% occur once, and the top ten carry around 0.75%. These data also featured in a second study, about T cells of mothers and their children.

Sequences were obtained from blood. These TCRs come from a girl aged 2 to 9 in good health.

The V gene is TRBV20-1, the J gene TRBJ2-5, with D perhaps TRBD2 (5 bases). Trimming removed 5 bases at V and 5 bases at J, with 18 bases between. The CDR3 runs 14 residues. Germline V gene lookup returns CDR1 DFQATT and CDR2 SNEGSKA (reference sequence). The CDR3 reads CSAGEHGPPETQYF. The CDR3 coding sequence is TGCAGTGCTGGGGAGCATGGACCGCCGGAGACCCAGTACTTC.

The DNA of the CDR3 is TGCAGTGCTAGACGGTCGGGGACGGAGCAGTACTTC. It codes for CSARRSGTEQYF. The V call is TRBV20-1, the J call TRBJ2-5; D tentatively fits TRBD1 or TRBD2 (5 bases each). This CDR3 region has 12 residues. Germline CDR1 DFQATT, CDR2 SNEGSKA (reference sequence). Deletions cut 2 bases from V and 11 bases from J, with 15 bases between.

J is TRBJ1-4 and V is TRBV6-1; TRBD1 matches at 8 bases. The length of the CDR3 is 15 residues. The J segment lost 7 bases and the V segment lost 2 bases, leaving 6 bases of the junction unmatched. Germline lookup yields CDR1 MNHNS and CDR2 SASEGT. The CDR3 nucleotides are TGTGCCAGCAGTGAATTAGGACAGGGCGTTGAAAAACTGTTTTTT. Residues: CASSELGQGVEKLFF.

There are a few counts of this clonotype. This chain connects TRBV7-2 to TRBJ1-1; D is unresolved. This CDR3 has 14 residues. Trimming left V 0 bases short and J 7 bases short, with 12 bases between. Germline-derived CDR1 and CDR2 are SGHTA and FQGNSA. For the CDR3, the DNA is TGTGCCAGCAGCTTAGCTGTCGTGGTAGGTGAAGCTTTCTTT. Translating gives CASSLAVVVGEAFF.

V usage is TRBV4-3 and J usage is TRBJ2-2, with 7 bases that match TRBD2. This CDR3 comprises 15 residues. The V segment lost 3 bases and the J segment 1 base; nucleotides outside the gene matches: 2. Germline assignment: CDR1 LGHNA and CDR2 YSLEER. CDR3 bases: TGCGCCAGCAGCCAGCCGGGGGGGAACACCGGGGAGCTGTTTTTT. It encodes CASSQPGGNTGELFF.

This clonotype was seen once. The V call is TRBV5-5, the J call TRBJ2-1; D may be TRBD1 (6 bases). The CDR3 is 13 residues long. Trimming cost V 7 bases and J 7 bases, with 15 bases left between them. Germline lookup yields CDR1 SGHKS and CDR2 YYEKEE (reference sequence). This chain's CDR3 is CASALMGANEQFF. CDR3 nucleotide sequence: TGTGCCAGCGCCCTCATGGGGGCAAATGAGCAGTTCTTC.

This clonotype appeared a few times. Sequence at one end of the junction differs from germline and may be a read error. The chain carries TRBV27 and TRBJ2-1, with 9 bases matching TRBD2. There are 17 residues in the CDR3. Germline V gene sequence: CDR1 MNHEY, CDR2 SMNVEV (reference sequence). The CDR3 protein is CAGSSSYSGRRRNEQFF. CDR3 DNA sequence: TGTGCCGGCAGTTCCTCCTATAGCGGGAGAAGGAGAAATGAGCAGTTCTTC.

The CDR3 reads CSAPGGLGAEAFF. The DNA of the CDR3 is TGCAGCGCTCCAGGGGGCTTGGGCGCTGAAGCTTTCTTT. V gene TRBV29-1 combines with J gene TRBJ1-1, with 8 bases aligning to TRBD1. The CDR3 contains 13 residues. Germline CDR1 is SQVTM and CDR2 is ANQGSEA. V dropped 7 bases and J dropped 6; count of bases not matched to a gene: 10.

The chain is built from TRBV27 and TRBJ2-2, with 7 nucleotides matching TRBD1. Trimming cost V 6 bases and J 5 bases; bases outside gene matches: 12. CDR3 size: 16 residues. Germline V lookup: CDR1 MNHEY, CDR2 SMNVEV (reference sequence). The CDR3 DNA is TGTGCCAGCAGCCAGAGCTGGGACAGTAGGACCGGGGAGCTGTTTTTT. This gives the protein CASSQSWDSRTGELFF.

The V and J genes are TRBV6-4 and TRBJ2-1; 14 bases match TRBD2. The CDR3 consists of 18 residues. Trimming took 5 bases from V and 3 from J; bases not matched to a gene: 9. CDR1 is MRHNA and CDR2 is SNTAGT in the germline V gene. The CDR3 loop reads CASSPGTSGRRSYNEQFF. The DNA of the CDR3 is TGTGCCAGCAGTCCCGGGACTAGCGGGAGACGAAGCTACAATGAGCAGTTCTTC.

This clonotype occurred a few times. This chain connects TRBV29-1 to TRBJ1-1; D ambiguous. Trimming shortened V by 4 bases and J by 0 bases, and 15 bases separated the two germline ends. Germline lookup yields CDR1 SQVTM and CDR2 ANQGSEA. The length of the CDR3 is 15 residues. The CDR3 region is CSVGLNLGLNTEAFF. The CDR3 DNA follows: TGCAGCGTTGGCCTTAACCTCGGACTGAACACTGAAGCTTTCTTT.

To note about this clonotype: The junction shows a germline mismatch at one end, possibly a read error. V and J are TRBV5-6 and TRBJ2-2, with 8 bases matching TRBD2. Germline V CDR1 and CDR2: SGHDT, YYEEEE. The CDR3 runs to 16 residues. CDR3 residues: CASSLRAGDYTGELLF. The DNA for the CDR3 is TGTGCCAGCAGCTTGAGAGCGGGGGACTACACCGGGGAGCTGCTTTTT.

The J gene is TRBJ2-3, the V gene TRBV5-1; possible D gene TRBD2, 6 bases. This CDR3 region has 14 residues. The V end lost 7 bases, the J end lost 3 bases, and 15 bases lay between the germline ends. CDR1 is SGHRS, CDR2 YFSETQ, per germline. CDR3 region: CASRAGTATDTQYF. The CDR3 coding sequence is TGCGCCAGCCGGGCGGGAACCGCGACAGATACGCAGTATTTT.

The chain couples TRBV29-1 to TRBJ2-3; the D gene is possibly TRBD2 (5 bases). The germline V gene has CDR1 SQVTM and CDR2 ANQGSEA. This CDR3 has 15 residues. The V and J ends lost 2 bases and 0 bases respectively, with 12 bases between them. The CDR3 reads CSVEWRALSTDTQYF. The CDR3 DNA is TGCAGCGTTGAATGGCGGGCACTAAGCACAGATACGCAGTATTTT.

The chain couples TRBV20-1 to TRBJ2-1; D may be TRBD1 (6 bases). CDR3 size: 16 residues. V gave up 4 bases and J gave up 1 base, with 17 bases separating them. The germline CDR1 and CDR2 sequences are DFQATT and SNEGSKA (reference sequence). CDR3 coding DNA: TGCAGTGCTAATCCCACTATGGGGACATCCTACAATGAGCAGTTCTTC. It encodes CSANPTMGTSYNEQFF.

This clonotype has only a few counts. The chain uses TRBV7-2 and TRBJ2-2, with D possibly TRBD1 on 6 matching bases. V was clipped by 2 bases and J by 4 bases, with 14 bases between them. The CDR3 spans 16 residues. CDR1 and CDR2 from the germline V gene are SGHTA and FQGNSA. Written as DNA, the CDR3 is TGTGCCAGCAGCTTACAGGTCCAGGGGTCCACCGGGGAGCTGTTTTTT. Translation gives CASSLQVQGSTGELFF.

This clonotype was found a few times. This chain connects TRBV20-1 to TRBJ2-5, with 7 positions matching TRBD2. Trimming removed 0 bases from V and 2 bases from J; junction bases left unmatched: 12. The CDR3 runs to 17 residues. Germline-derived CDR1 and CDR2 are DFQATT and SNEGSKA (reference sequence). In DNA form, the CDR3 reads TGCAGTGCTAGAGAAGAGCGGCCGCCGGGACTACAAGAGACCCAGTACTTC. Translated: CSAREERPPGLQETQYF.

This clonotype was counted between two and nine times. This sequence joins TRBV10-3 and TRBJ2-3; a weak D match, TRBD2 (5 bases). CDR3 length equals 13 residues. Trimming removed 9 bases from V and 0 bases from J, with 10 bases in between. The V gene's germline CDR1 is ENHRY and CDR2 SYGVKD. Here the CDR3 DNA reads TGTGCCATTTCCCCGGGAAGCACAGATACGCAGTATTTT. The encoded protein is CAISPGSTDTQYF.

The chain couples TRBV15 to TRBJ2-7; maybe TRBD2 (5 bases). The CDR3 has 13 residues. V was clipped by 3 bases and J by 3 bases, with 9 bases between them. Per the germline V gene, CDR1 is LNHNV and CDR2 is YYDKDF (reference sequence). For the CDR3, the DNA is TGTGCCACCAGCAGTGAACGGGGCTACGAGCAGTACTTC. Translated: CATSSERGYEQYF.

The V call is TRBV9, the J call TRBJ2-7; the D gene is possibly TRBD2 (6 bases). The CDR3 extends over 13 amino acids. Germline CDR1 SGDLS, CDR2 YYNGEE. V lost 7 bases and J 7 bases, leaving 18 bases between the germline ends. The CDR3 sequence is CASSGESSWEQYF. CDR3 nucleotides: TGTGCCAGCTCGGGGGAAAGCTCGTGGGAGCAGTACTTC.

The chain combines TRBV5-1 with TRBJ2-5; D possibly corresponds to TRBD2 (6 bases). The last part of the DNA fits TRBJ2-1 better; the J call may be wrong. The CDR3 length is 16 residues. In germline, CDR1 is SGHRS, CDR2 YFSETQ. The CDR3 DNA reads as TGCGCCAGCAGCGGATCCACTAGCTGGGGTCCCCATGAGCAGTTCTTC. Amino acids: CASSGSTSWGPHEQFF.